Below are 22 T cell receptor beta chains sequenced from a single sample in a study of tumor-infiltrating lymphocytes in glioblastoma multiforme. TCR beta libraries were built from RNA through three nested multiplex PCR rounds using modified ARM-PCR. One entry per CDR3 protein results from TCRdb running MiXCR on the multiplex PCR reads. The data show about 32,000 distinct CDR3 sequences, approximately 60% seen once. Sequences were obtained from brain tumor tissue. Every receptor here comes from a male donor with glioblastoma.

In regard to this clonotype: At one of its ends the junction is not consistent with the germline gene, which may arise from a read error. The chain recombines TRBV6-2 or TRBV6-3 with TRBJ1-3; D is undetermined. This CDR3 comprises 16 residues. Germline values: CDR1 MNHEY, CDR2 SVGEGT. The CDR3 DNA reads as TGTGCCATCAGTTACCCCATGGGAGGCTCTGGAAACGCCATATATTTT. It is translated as CAISYPMGGSGNAIYF.

As regards this clonotype: The junction differs from germline at one of its ends, possibly a read error. This chain connects TRBV29-1 to TRBJ2-2; TRBD2 agrees at 11 bases. The CDR3 sequence is 16 residues long. Germline-derived CDR1 and CDR2 are SQVTM and ANQGSEA. CDR3 protein: CSVERVTSGNTGELFF. The CDR3 nucleotides read TGCAGCGTTGAACGTGTGACTAGCGGGAACACCGGGGAGTTGTTTTTT.

Turning to this clonotype: At one boundary the junction diverges from the germline segment, which might be a read error. CDR3 in DNA: TGTGTCAGCAGTTCTCTAGCGGCTAGCACAGATACGCAATATTTT. Translating gives CVSSSLAASTDTQYF. The chain uses TRBV6-5 and TRBJ2-3; 7 bases map to TRBD2. The germline gives CDR1 MNHEY, CDR2 SVGAGI. The CDR3 is 15 amino acids.

The gene calls are TRBV29-1 and TRBJ2-3; 7 bases map to TRBD2. Germline V lookup: CDR1 SQVTM, CDR2 ANQGSEA. The CDR3 covers 14 residues. For the CDR3, the DNA is TGCAGGGTGAACCCTCGCGGGAGTGGAGATACGCAGTATTTT. As protein: CRVNPRGSGDTQYF.

V usage is TRBV6-2 or TRBV6-3 and J usage is TRBJ2-3; no reliable D call. Germline V gives CDR1 MNHEY, CDR2 SVGEGT. V lost 6 bases and J lost 3, with 16 bases in between. CDR3 length: 15 amino acids. CDR3 sequence reads: CASSTCGEVTDTQYF. The CDR3 DNA reads TGTGCCAGCAGCACTTGCGGTGAGGTAACAGATACGCAGTATTTT.

Concerning this clonotype itself: One end of the junction fails to match germline, which may point to a read error. The genes are TRBV5-1 and TRBJ2-6; a weak D match, TRBD1 (5 bases). Germline assignment: CDR1 SGHRS and CDR2 YFSETQ. This CDR3 contains 15 residues. The CDR3, as DNA: TGCGCCAGCAGCTCGACTGGTTTTGGGGCCAACGTCCTGATTTTC. Translated: CASSSTGFGANVLIF.

The chain couples TRBV29-1 to TRBJ2-5; D may match TRBD1 or TRBD2 (5 bases each). The germline gives CDR1 SQVTM, CDR2 ANQGSEA. V gave up 6 bases and J gave up 5 bases, with 19 bases separating them. CDR3 length: 14 residues. DNA of the CDR3: TGCAGCGTGGCCCCTGGGGGAAGCGGCGAGACCCAGTACTTC. Its translation is CSVAPGGSGETQYF.

A remark on this clonotype: The CDR3 end shows no conserved phenylalanine or tryptophan, and so a read error is likely. This chain's CDR3 is CASSYSNFARPLYEQYL. The CDR3 coding sequence is TGTGCCAGCAGTTACTCGAATTTTGCCAGACCGCTCTACGAGCAGTACTTA. The chain links TRBV6-2 or TRBV6-3 to TRBJ2-7; D ambiguous. Trimming took 0 bases from V and 3 from J, leaving 18 bases between them. This CDR3 is 17 amino acids long. Per the germline V gene, CDR1 is MNHEY and CDR2 is SVGEGT.

Concerning this clonotype: No conserved phenylalanine or tryptophan ends this CDR3, so it is likely a read error. This chain connects TRBV10-3 to TRBJ2-4; 9 nucleotides agree with TRBD1. CDR3 length: 13 amino acids. Unmatched junction bases numbered 3, after V lost 3 bases and J lost 9 bases. Germline values: CDR1 ENHRY, CDR2 SYGVKD. In DNA, the CDR3 is TGTGCCATCAGTGAAGACAGGGGGAGCATTCAGTACTAC. Translating gives CAISEDRGSIQYY.

V usage is TRBV11-2 and J usage is TRBJ2-1; weak D call: TRBD2 (6 bases). The CDR3 totals 15 residues. The V gene's germline CDR1 is SGHAT and CDR2 FQNNGV. V lost 4 bases and J 7 bases, leaving 17 bases between the germline ends. CDR3 amino acids: CASSYGAGTLNEQFF. As DNA, the CDR3 is TGTGCCAGCAGCTACGGCGCGGGAACCCTGAATGAGCAGTTCTTC.

The chain combines TRBV5-1 with TRBJ2-7, with TRBD1 matching 8 bases. This CDR3 spans 14 amino acids. V lost 8 bases to trimming and J lost 6 bases; unmatched junction nucleotides: 13. Per the germline V gene, CDR1 is SGHRS and CDR2 is YFSETQ. The CDR3 loop reads CARRFSRTGIEQYF. In DNA form, the CDR3 reads TGCGCCAGAAGATTTTCCCGGACAGGGATCGAGCAGTACTTC.

At least ten counts were recorded for this clonotype. The J gene is TRBJ2-2, the V gene TRBV20-1; D is perhaps TRBD1 or TRBD2 (5 bases each). CDR3 length: 16 residues. Germline-derived CDR1 and CDR2 are DFQATT and SNEGSKA (reference sequence). Trimming took 6 bases from V and 4 from J, leaving 21 bases between them. The CDR3 coding sequence is TGCAGTGCATCCCGCCCCGGGACCCCGACCACCGGGGAGCTGTTTTTT. This codes for CSASRPGTPTTGELFF.

Points on this clonotype: Given a much more abundant clone one base away, this may be a read error. The V and J genes are TRBV28 and TRBJ2-3; tentatively, D is TRBD2 (6 bases). Trimming took off 2 bases at V and 4 bases at J, with 13 bases between the two ends. Germline values: CDR1 MDHEN, CDR2 SYDVKM. CDR3 size: 15 residues. This chain's CDR3 is CASSLPSELSDTQYF. The CDR3 DNA follows: TGTGCCAGCAGTTTACCTAGCGAACTCTCAGATACGCAGTATTTT.

This clonotype was counted a few times. This may come from a read error, since a much larger clone is one base off. The rearrangement uses TRBV20-1 and TRBJ2-4; possible D gene TRBD2, 6 bases. This CDR3 region has 18 residues. In germline, CDR1 is DFQATT, CDR2 SNEGSKA (reference sequence). For the CDR3, the DNA is TGCAGTGCTAGAGGTCGACTAGGATTCGAACTAGCCAAAAACGTTCAGTACTTC. Protein sequence: CSARGRLGFELAKNVQYF.

To note about this clonotype: This CDR3 is missing its conserved last phenylalanine or tryptophan, likely due to a read error. The chain uses TRBV20-1 and TRBJ2-7; 9 bases are shared with TRBD2. The ends lost 6 bases at V and 0 bases at J; junction bases unmatched: 12. CDR3 length: 16 amino acids. Germline V gene lookup returns CDR1 DFQATT and CDR2 SNEGSKA (reference sequence). The CDR3 bases are TGCAGTGCCATATGGGCGGCTAGCGGGAACTCCTACGAGCAGTACTAC. As protein: CSAIWAASGNSYEQYY.

Notes on this clonotype: This sequence may be a read error, since a much larger clone differs from it by one base. This chain connects TRBV28 to TRBJ2-1; 8 nucleotides line up with TRBD2. There are 16 residues in the CDR3. Germline V gene sequence: CDR1 MDHEN, CDR2 SYDVKM. The V gene end was trimmed by 3 bases and the J gene end by 2 bases; junction bases not matched to a gene: 6. The DNA for the CDR3 is TGTGCCAGCAGTTTGATTAGCGGGATGACCTACAATGAGCAGTTCTTC. This encodes CASSLISGMTYNEQFF.

With regard to this clonotype: At one of its ends the junction is not consistent with the germline gene, which may arise from a read error. V and J are TRBV6-5 and TRBJ1-1; D not resolved. CDR1 is MNHEY, CDR2 SVGAGI, per germline. The CDR3 contains 14 residues. CDR3 sequence: CGSRPPTPNTEAFF. The CDR3 bases are TGTGGCAGCAGGCCCCCCACGCCGAACACTGAAGCTTTCTTT.

This clonotype has at least ten counts. This sequence joins TRBV30 and TRBJ1-2; D gene uncertain. Between the trimmed V and J ends, which lost 2 bases and 4 bases, there was a span of 5 bases. Looked up from germline, CDR1 is GTSNPN and CDR2 is SVGIG (reference sequence). This CDR3 comprises 11 residues. CDR3 DNA sequence: TGTGCCTGGAGTAAGAGCTATGGCTACACCTTC. It is translated as CAWSKSYGYTF. Supplemented by reference TRBV30 and TRBJ1-2, the full variable domain reads SQTIHQWPATLVQPVGSPLSLECTVEGTSNPNLYWYRQAAGRGLQLLFYSVGIGQISSEVPQNLSASRPQDRQFILSSKKLLLSDSGFYLCAWSKSYGYTFGSGTRLTVV.

For this clonotype: This CDR3 fails to terminate in the conserved phenylalanine or tryptophan, so it likely reflects a read error. V usage is TRBV29-1 and J usage is TRBJ2-2; TRBD1 might be the D (6 bases). CDR3 size: 13 residues. The germline V gene encodes CDR1 SQVTM and CDR2 ANQGSEA. CDR3 nucleotides: TGCAGCGCCCGGACAGTGAACACGGGGGAGCTGTTTTCT. Translated, it gives CSARTVNTGELFS.

This clonotype occurred a few times. This chain links TRBV30 with TRBJ2-7; D gene ambiguous. The CDR3 totals 13 residues. V was clipped by 6 bases and J by 2 bases, with 14 bases between them. Germline assignment: CDR1 GTSNPN and CDR2 SVGIG (reference sequence). The CDR3 DNA is TGTGCCTGTTCCCCCCGACCACCCTACGAGCAGTACTTC. It is translated as CACSPRPPYEQYF.

Regarding this clonotype: Relative to the germline gene, one junction end is altered; a read error may explain this. The V call is TRBV6-2 or TRBV6-3, the J call TRBJ2-7; D tentatively fits TRBD1 or TRBD2 (6 bases each). Germline assignment: CDR1 MNHEY and CDR2 SVGEGT. The CDR3 totals 13 residues. In nucleotides, the CDR3 is TGTGCAAGCAGTTACAGGGTGGACTACGGGCAGTACTTC. It is translated as CASSYRVDYGQYF.

The chain joins TRBV6-5 to TRBJ2-7, with 7 bases matching TRBD2. Germline V lookup: CDR1 MNHEY, CDR2 SVGAGI. The CDR3 consists of 14 residues. In nucleotides, the CDR3 is TGTGTCATCAGTTACGGGGGGAAGCCCTACGAGCAGTACTTC. Amino acid sequence: CVISYGGKPYEQYF.